The source of this T cell receptor beta chain is a study of blood T cell repertoires in COVID-19. Background on the study: T cells, B-cell-depleted T cells, or PBMCs supplied cDNA or gDNA.

Data came from immunoSEQ multiplex PCR; TCRdb stores just in-frame clones and leaves some out. Altogether around 150,000 clones are present, 70% to 90% being singletons, with the ten largest covering about 6.6%. The participants were between about 18 and 89 years old and came from 24 US areas. Cohort allocation depended upon clinical history that participants reported. Two negative PCRs, clearance, or symptom resolution characterized the recovered Cohort 3 donors. Losses at the gene ends were 6 bases for V and 5 bases for J; bases not matched to a gene: 6. Germline-derived CDR1 and CDR2 are LNHDA and SQIVND (reference sequence). The CDR3 sequence is 16 residues long.

Material for sequencing was PBMCs or T cells enriched from blood (not recorded which). This chain uses TRBV19 with TRBJ2-1; 14 bases align to TRBD2. The TCR sequence derives from a woman in her 50s who had recovered from COVID-19. CDR3 in amino acids: CASRRLAGGKDNEQFF. DNA of the CDR3: TGTGCCAGTAGGAGACTAGCGGGGGGGAAGGACAATGAGCAGTTCTTC.